The T cell receptor beta chain described here comes from a study of CD8+CD57+ T cells in acquired aplastic anemia. Study-level information: Recorded DNA amounts for sorted CD4+ and CD8+ cells had an average of approximately 3.2 ug.

The study's findings and limits: Over 25 shared CD8+ CDR3s appeared highly expressed within patients' immunodominant clones.

Profiling that covered TCR beta VDJ and CDR3 relied on genomic DNA as its template. MiXCR, run by TCRdb on the reads, gives a single entry per CDR3 protein. Of about 130,000 distinct CDR3 sequences in the sample, around 46% were seen once. About this clonotype itself: The antigen is unknown. This clone may be a read error of a much larger clone one base away. Likely a read error: the CDR3 ends without its conserved phenylalanine or tryptophan.

This CDR3 region has 14 residues. V was clipped by 4 bases and J by 7 bases, with 13 bases between them. Looked up from germline, CDR1 is LGHNA and CDR2 is YSLEER. The chain uses TRBV4-3 and TRBJ1-4; D might be TRBD1 (5 bases). The sample consisted of sorted CD4+, CD8+, or CD8+CD57+ T cells (not recorded which) from PBMCs. The TCR comes from a human donor in good health, serving as a control. Here the CDR3 DNA reads TGCGCCAGCAGCCGAAACCCGAGGGGTGAAAAACTGTTTTGT. Translating it yields CASSRNPRGEKLFC.